This entry features one TCR beta chain sequence. This sample is drawn from a study of T-cell reconstitution after alpha-beta-depleted transplantation in children. V dropped 4 bases and J dropped 2 bases, with 16 bases sitting between them. The CDR3 is made up of 17 amino acids. From germline, CDR1 is SGHDT and CDR2 YYEEEE. This sample's TCRbeta library carried unique molecular identifier barcodes. TCRdb reprocessed the PCR reads via MiXCR and lists one record per CDR3 protein. The sample includes about 400,000 distinct CDR3 sequences, about an eighth seen only once; the top ten take about 4%. This sequence joins TRBV5-6 and TRBJ2-6; tentatively, D is TRBD1 (5 bases). The sequence was obtained from a human donor who donated a stem cell graft to a child with Fanconi anemia. Specimen: PBMCs, collected from the stem cell graft. CDR3 nucleotide sequence: TGTGCCAGCAGCCCCAGGGTTCAAGGCGCTGGGGCCAACGTCCTGACTTTC. This sequence encodes CASSPRVQGAGANVLTF. Together with reference TRBV5-6 and TRBJ2-6, the CDR3 gives the full variable domain: DAGVTQSPTHLIKTRGQQVTLRCSPKSGHDTVSWYQQALGQGPQFIFQYYEEEERQRGNFPDRFSGHQFPNYSSELNVNALLLGDSALYLCASSPRVQGAGANVLTFGAGSRLTVL.